This T cell receptor (beta chain) was captured in a study of blood T cell repertoires in COVID-19. Study-wide background: Whether acute or convalescent, the COVID-19 samples came from the United States, Italy and Spain. From T cells, B-cell-depleted T cells, or PBMCs came the material, which was cDNA or gDNA.

Authors' analysis steps: Reference gene primer amplification gave nucleated cell count estimates. Sequencing used immunoSEQ multiplex PCR; TCRdb keeps in-frame clones, though not all of them. D and trimming were read from the DNA, whereas the V and J calls and clone size are those reported in that table. Seen here are under 300,000 clones, about four fifths observed once, and the top ten hold roughly 3.3%. The CDR3 spans 15 residues. Germline V CDR1 and CDR2: MNHEY, SVGAGI. V dropped 6 bases and J dropped 6; count of bases not matched to a gene: 7. In this sample, this clone turned up a few times. The chain uses TRBV6-5 and TRBJ2-1, with 11 bases that match TRBD2. The sequenced material came from peripheral blood. The source of this sequence is a woman under 30 with acute or convalescent COVID-19. CDR3 DNA: TGTGCCAGCAGACTCGGGACTAGCGGTGGCAATGAGCAGTTCTTC. Residues: CASRLGTSGGNEQFF.